This T cell receptor beta chain appears in the sequencing data of a study of identical twins. CDR3 length: 15 amino acids. Germline V gene data show CDR1 as LGHNA and CDR2 as YNFKEQ. Trimming stripped 8 bases from V and 4 bases from J, with 21 bases between. MiXCR was run by TCRdb on the 5' RACE reads, yielding one entry per CDR3 protein. The sample lists hundreds of thousands of distinct CDR3 sequences; about 18% were seen once. This clonotype was picked up a small number of times. The same sample was also used in a study of T cells expressing NK-cell markers.

The source of this sequence is a woman in her late teens or twenties in good health. The chain combines TRBV4-2 with TRBJ2-7, with D possibly matching TRBD2 (6 bases). The source material was PBMCs. CDR3 DNA sequence: TGTGCCAGCCGCCCAACGGACTCAAGCGGGTACGAGCAGTACTTC. Its translation is CASRPTDSSGYEQYF.